This T cell receptor (beta chain) emerged from a study of cytomegalovirus exposure and HLA in healthy donors. Study results and caveats: In a later analysis, DRB1 alleles had the most associated TCRs; HLA-C alleles the fewest.

Per the germline V gene, CDR1 is SQVTM and CDR2 is ANQGSEA. V lost 2 bases to trimming and J lost 6 bases, with 13 bases between them. The CDR3 totals 13 residues. The PCR used 60 Vbeta and 13 Jbeta primers. In the original workflow: An analysis that came later counted 77 million or so unique TCR beta chains, around 12 million shared. Assay: immunoSEQ multiplex PCR; the TCRdb copy retains only in-frame clones and omits some. That table gives V, J and clone size, and the DNA gave D and trimming. Found here are about 190,000 clones, about 86% of them singletons; the top ten hold roughly 1.7%. In the case of this clone: Its matching antigen is unknown.

The origin of this receptor is a man aged 40-49 years in good health and CMV-seropositive. V gene TRBV29-1 combines with J gene TRBJ1-2; maybe TRBD1 (5 bases). Source material: PBMCs. CDR3 protein: CSVERGGWDGYTF. CDR3 nucleotide sequence: TGCAGCGTTGAAAGGGGAGGATGGGATGGCTACACCTTC.